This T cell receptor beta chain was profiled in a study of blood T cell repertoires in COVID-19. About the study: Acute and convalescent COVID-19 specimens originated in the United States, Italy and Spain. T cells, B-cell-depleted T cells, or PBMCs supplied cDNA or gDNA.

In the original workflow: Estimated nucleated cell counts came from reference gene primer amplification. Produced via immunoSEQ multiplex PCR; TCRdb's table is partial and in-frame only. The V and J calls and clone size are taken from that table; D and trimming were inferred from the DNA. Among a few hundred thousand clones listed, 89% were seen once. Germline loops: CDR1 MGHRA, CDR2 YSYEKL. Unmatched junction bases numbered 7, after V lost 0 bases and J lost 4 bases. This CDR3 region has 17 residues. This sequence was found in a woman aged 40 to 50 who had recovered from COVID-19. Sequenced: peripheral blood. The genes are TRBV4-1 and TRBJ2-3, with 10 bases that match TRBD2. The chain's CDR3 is CASSQEVAGGGADTQYF. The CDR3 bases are TGCGCCAGCAGCCAAGAAGTAGCGGGAGGCGGGGCAGATACGCAGTATTTT.